The 5 T cell receptor beta chains reported below all come from one sample, sequenced in a study of blood T cell repertoires in COVID-19 (TCRdb year 2020). Library preparation used the immunoSEQ multiplex PCR assay. TCRdb took over this immuneACCESS table, retaining in-frame rearrangements with V and J assigned. Such tables are incomplete; in checked studies, under half of the missing clones stem from an unresolved V gene, and the remainder is unexplained. The sample yields 300,000 to 350,000 clones; about 90% were counted once. Jointly, the top ten make up less than 6.5% of the sample. The specimen was PBMCs or T cells enriched from blood (not recorded which). The receptors derive from a man aged 25-45 years who had recovered from COVID-19.

CDR3 sequence (DNA): TGTGCCAGCAGGGCTACAGAGTCTAACACTGAAGCTTTCTTT. It yields the protein CASRATESNTEAFF. This chain connects TRBV2 to TRBJ1-1; D gene unclear. Germline V gene sequence: CDR1 SNHLY, CDR2 FYNNEI. This CDR3 is built from 14 residues. The V end lost 6 bases, the J end lost 2 bases, and 13 bases lay between the germline ends.

V usage is TRBV7-8 and J usage is TRBJ2-3; 8 positions agree with TRBD1. The junction had 12 bases not matched to a gene; V was cut back by 11 bases and J by 2 bases. The germline V gene has CDR1 SGHVS and CDR2 FQNEAQ. The CDR3 has 15 residues. The CDR3 DNA is TGTGCCTCCACGCCAATTCAGGGGGCCACAGATACGCAGTATTTT. It specifies CASTPIQGATDTQYF. Filled out from reference TRBV7-8 and TRBJ2-3, the complete variable domain reads GAGVSQSPRYKVAKRGQDVALRCDPISGHVSLFWYQQALGQGPEFLTYFQNEAQLDKSGLPSDRFFAERPEGSVSTLKIQRTQQEDSAVYLCASTPIQGATDTQYFGPGTRLTVL.

This chain links TRBV28 with TRBJ1-2; 7 positions agree with TRBD1. The CDR3 extends over 14 amino acids. Germline V gives CDR1 MDHEN, CDR2 SYDVKM. V shed 6 bases and J 4 bases; nucleotides not matched to a gene: 8. CDR3 coding DNA: TGTGCCAGCAGACCTACAGGGGTGTCCTATGGCTACACCTTC. This codes for CASRPTGVSYGYTF.

J is TRBJ1-2 and V is TRBV6-5; 10 bases line up with TRBD1. The CDR3 has 15 amino acids. Germline-derived CDR1 and CDR2 are MNHEY and SVGAGI. V lost 6 bases, J lost 7 bases, and 11 bases stayed unmatched. The CDR3 reads CASSTVPGQGIGYTF. The CDR3 nucleotides read TGTGCCAGCAGCACCGTACCGGGACAGGGGATTGGCTACACCTTC.

This rearrangement joins TRBV19 to TRBJ2-4; 11 bases fit TRBD1. The germline V gene encodes CDR1 LNHDA and CDR2 SQIVND (reference sequence). The V and J ends lost 6 bases and 5 bases, in that order; junction bases with no gene match: 6. The CDR3 sequence is 15 residues long. CDR3 sequence: CASRKGQGAENIQYF. The CDR3 coding sequence is TGTGCCAGTAGGAAAGGACAGGGGGCGGAAAACATTCAGTACTTC.